The 25 T cell receptor beta chains presented below share a single source sample, sequenced in a study of T cells expressing NK-cell markers. Following a re-call of the 5' RACE reads, TCRdb has one entry per CDR3 protein and lacks DNA. This sample contains roughly 390,000 distinct CDR3 sequences. Sequencing was performed on blood T cells: a sorted CD56 or NKG2C T cell subset, CD4+ or CD8+ T cells, or bulk PBMC T cells (not recorded which). The origin of the receptors is a man aged 18-69 years in good health.

The genes are TRBV20-1 and TRBJ2-4; no DNA is available, so the TRBD1 call from TCRdb remains unchecked. There are 12 residues in the CDR3. Germline V CDR1 and CDR2: DFQATT, SNEGSKA (reference sequence). CDR3 in amino acids: CSASPGVGIQYF.

The CDR3 loop reads CASSWTSAQYF. The V and J genes are TRBV7-9 and TRBJ2-3; the TCRdb D gene call, TRBD2, has no DNA to confirm it. The CDR3 extends over 11 amino acids. In germline, CDR1 is SEHNR, CDR2 FQNEAQ (reference sequence).

The J gene is TRBJ2-3, the V gene TRBV10-3; TCRdb picks TRBD1, but there is no DNA to check that call. Germline V gives CDR1 ENHRY, CDR2 SYGVKD. The CDR3 is 14 residues long. The CDR3 protein is CAISTGDSTDTQYF.

CDR3 amino acids: CASGTGRSYNSPLHF. This rearrangement joins TRBV14 to TRBJ1-6. Germline CDR1 and CDR2: SGHDN and FVKESK. The CDR3 runs 15 residues.

The rearrangement uses TRBV12-3 or TRBV12-4 and TRBJ2-1; the TCRdb D gene call, TRBD2, has no DNA to confirm it. There are 20 residues in the CDR3. The CDR3 is CASSLAHKRQRGATRVEQFF.

The gene calls are TRBV7-2 and TRBJ2-5; TCRdb's D gene call, TRBD1, goes unchecked for lack of DNA. The CDR3 spans 16 residues. In germline, CDR1 is SGHTA, CDR2 FQGNSA. The CDR3 sequence is CASRKTGTRSRETQYF.

The CDR3 sequence is CASGGPGTGSYNEQFF. This chain uses TRBV6-2 or TRBV6-3 with TRBJ2-1; TCRdb picks TRBD1, but there is no DNA to check that call. The CDR3 is 16 residues long. CDR1 is MNHEY, CDR2 SVGEGT, per germline.

The chain carries TRBV5-1 and TRBJ2-7; TCRdb indicates TRBD2, and absent DNA this call remains unverified. Germline lookup yields CDR1 SGHRS and CDR2 YFSETQ. The CDR3 has 15 amino acids. Here the CDR3 reads CASRASQGKGGEQYF.

The chain combines TRBV3-1 with TRBJ2-3; without DNA, the TCRdb call of TRBD2 cannot be checked. This CDR3 is 16 amino acids long. CDR1 and CDR2 (germline): LGHDT, YNNKEL (reference sequence). CDR3: CASSPLTSRSTDTQYF.

The gene calls are TRBV11-2 and TRBJ2-1; lacking DNA, the TRBD2 call made by TCRdb goes unchecked. The CDR3 consists of 16 residues. Germline lookup yields CDR1 SGHAT and CDR2 FQNNGV. The CDR3 sequence is CASSLTSGGRYNEQFF.

This chain joins TRBV15 and TRBJ2-1. This CDR3 contains 14 residues. Germline loops: CDR1 LNHNV, CDR2 YYDKDF (reference sequence). CDR3: CATSRDVGYNEQFF.

The rearrangement joins TRBV19 to TRBJ1-4; lacking DNA, the TRBD1 call made by TCRdb goes unchecked. There are 15 residues in the CDR3. CDR1 and CDR2 from the germline V gene are LNHDA and SQIVND (reference sequence). This CDR3 reads CASSPRDRLREKLFF.

The chain uses TRBV7-9 and TRBJ1-2; the D gene TCRdb calls, TRBD1, cannot be checked with no DNA. Germline values: CDR1 SEHNR, CDR2 FQNEAQ (reference sequence). The CDR3 consists of 14 residues. The CDR3 sequence is CASSPTPGELGYTF.

V and J are TRBV12-5 and TRBJ2-3. Germline V CDR1 and CDR2: LGHNT, FRNRAP. The CDR3 sequence is 19 residues long. The CDR3 spells CASGLVPQKVGFSTDTQYF.

V and J are TRBV18 and TRBJ1-2; the TCRdb D gene call, TRBD1, has no DNA to confirm it. CDR1 and CDR2 from the germline V gene are KGHSH and LQKENI. This CDR3 contains 13 residues. CDR3 amino acids: CASSQGFEDGYTF.

The V call is TRBV12-3 or TRBV12-4, the J call TRBJ1-2. This CDR3 spans 13 amino acids. The CDR3 protein is CASSLALGDGYTF.

The V call is TRBV6-5, the J call TRBJ2-3; the D gene TCRdb calls, TRBD1, cannot be checked with no DNA. In germline, CDR1 is MNHEY, CDR2 SVGAGI. The CDR3 has 16 residues. The CDR3 here is CASSYTVAGATDTQYF.

The rearrangement joins TRBV3-1 to TRBJ2-5; TCRdb's D call, TRBD2, is unchecked because there is no DNA. CDR1 is LGHDT, CDR2 YNNKEL, per germline (reference sequence). This CDR3 comprises 16 residues. CDR3 sequence reads: CASSQVLAGGRETQYF.

The rearrangement links TRBV5-5 to TRBJ2-3; TCRdb's assignment of TRBD2 cannot be checked, as there is no DNA. Germline V gives CDR1 SGHKS, CDR2 YYEKEE (reference sequence). This CDR3 region has 15 residues. The CDR3 protein is CASSSSGGFADTQYF.

The chain carries TRBV7-9 and TRBJ2-1; TCRdb designates TRBD2, a call that cannot be tested without DNA. Looked up from germline, CDR1 is SEHNR and CDR2 is FQNEAQ (reference sequence). This CDR3 has 13 residues. The CDR3 sequence is CASSLVGRNEQFF.

V usage is TRBV7-6 and J usage is TRBJ2-6. Germline V lookup: CDR1 SGHVS, CDR2 FNYEAQ. The CDR3 contains 18 residues. CDR3 residues: CASSLQMGQTTGANVLTF.

The chain employs TRBV7-2 and TRBJ2-3; the TCRdb call, TRBD1, lacks DNA for checking. This CDR3 contains 16 residues. CDR1 is SGHTA and CDR2 is FQGNSA in the germline V gene. The CDR3 here is CASSLAGTGWSDTQYF. The whole variable domain, filled in from reference TRBV7-2 and TRBJ2-3, reads GAGVSQSPSNKVTEKGKDVELRCDPISGHTALYWYRQSLGQGLEFLIYFQGNSAPDKSGLPSDRFSAERTGGSVSTLTIQRTQQEDSAVYLCASSLAGTGWSDTQYFGPGTRLTVL.

The chain recombines TRBV19 with TRBJ2-3; the TCRdb call, TRBD1, lacks DNA for checking. Germline values: CDR1 LNHDA, CDR2 SQIVND (reference sequence). There are 14 residues in the CDR3. The CDR3 loop is CASTGTGVGDTQYF.

The chain uses TRBV6-1 and TRBJ1-5; TCRdb indicates TRBD1, and absent DNA this call remains unverified. CDR1 is MNHNS and CDR2 is SASEGT in the germline V gene. This CDR3 is 14 amino acids long. CDR3 loop: CASRADSLGQPQHF.

V is TRBV27 and J is TRBJ1-3. CDR3 size: 15 residues. Looked up from germline, CDR1 is MNHEY and CDR2 is SMNVEV (reference sequence). CDR3 sequence: CASRRSPDSGNTIYF.